These T cell receptor beta chains were read from a single sample in a study of human T cells and chemical hapten exposure. TCRdb re-called the RACE reads with MiXCR, one entry per CDR3 protein. The sample includes some 97,000 distinct CDR3 sequences, roughly a quarter of them seen just once. Sequencing used whole blood, obtained in connection with sensitization to the hapten diphenylcyclopropenone (DPC). These receptors were obtained from a middle-aged man with alopecia areata. Some clones in this sample may be carry-over from other donors' samples. Each CDR3 is given with its conserved first and last residue. Fields, in order: J gene, clone size, V gene, D gene, CDR3 DNA, CDR3 protein. A D gene is named only where the DNA matches it firmly. Size is omitted from some rows. Given values are once, few, many or a class for expanded clones.

>TRBJ2-7|NA|TRBV12-3/TRBV12-4|TRBD1
TGTGCCAGCGGACAGGGCCGCGAGCAGTACTTC
CASGQGREQYF
>TRBJ1-1|NA|TRBV6-4|NA
TGTGCCAGCAGTGCGGGCCGTAACACTGAAGCTTTCTTT
CASSAGRNTEAFF
>TRBJ1-6|NA|TRBV28|NA
TGTGCCAGCAGTTTAGACAGTAACAGGGCGAATTCACCCCTCCACTTT
CASSLDSNRANSPLHF
>TRBJ2-3|NA|TRBV2|NA
TGTGCCAGCAGTGATACCCAGTCTAGCACAGATACGCAGTATTTT
CASSDTQSSTDTQYF
>TRBJ2-7|NA|TRBV7-3|NA
TGTGCCAGCAGCTTAGTGGCAGGGGGGGACGAGCAGTACTTC
CASSLVAGGDEQYF
>TRBJ2-1|few|TRBV20-1|TRBD2
TGCAGTGCTAGGCGGGAGAGGGACGAACAAGGGCAGTTCTTC
CSARRERDEQGQFF
>TRBJ2-5|NA|TRBV12-3/TRBV12-4|NA
TGTGCCACCATGAAGGGGGGGACGGAGACCCAGTACTTC
CATMKGGTETQYF
>TRBJ2-7|few|TRBV27|NA
TGTGCCAGCAGTTCCCGGGGCAACTACGAGCAGTACTTC
CASSSRGNYEQYF
>TRBJ2-7|many|TRBV3-1|TRBD1
TGTGCCAGCAGTCAGGGGGCGCGAGGCGAGCAGTACTTC
CASSQGARGEQYF
>TRBJ2-7|few|TRBV7-9|TRBD1
TGTGCCAGCAGCTCCCCGGGACAGGGATACGAGCAGTACTTC
CASSSPGQGYEQYF
>TRBJ2-3|few|TRBV7-9|NA
TGTGCCAGCAGCTCCTCCTGGCGGGGCACGACCCCAGATACGCAGTATTTT
CASSSSWRGTTPDTQYF
>TRBJ2-4|NA|TRBV12-3/TRBV12-4|TRBD2
TGTGCCAGCAGTTTCGAAGCGGGAGGGTACATTCAGTACTTC
CASSFEAGGYIQYF
>TRBJ2-5|NA|TRBV9|NA
TGTGCCAGCAGCGGAGGGCCCCAAGAGACCCAGTACTTC
CASSGGPQETQYF
>TRBJ2-7|few|TRBV28|NA
TGTGCCAGCAGTTTACGAGCTAGCACCTACGAGCAGTACTTC
CASSLRASTYEQYF
>TRBJ1-2|NA|TRBV13|NA
TGTGCCAGCAGCTTAAGGCGTACGGGAGGCTATGGCAACACCTTC
CASSLRRTGGYGNTF
>TRBJ1-2|NA|TRBV7-2|NA
TGTGCCAGCAGCTTAGACGGATTTAACTATGGCTACACCTTC
CASSLDGFNYGYTF
>TRBJ2-7|few|TRBV30|NA
TGTGCCTGGAGAACTGACTACGAGCAGTACTTC
CAWRTDYEQYF
>TRBJ2-3|NA|TRBV7-2|NA
TGTGCCAGCAGCCCCCGTTACGATACGCAGTATTTT
CASSPRYDTQYF
>TRBJ2-1|NA|TRBV6-2/TRBV6-3|TRBD2
TGTGCCAGCAGTTACTCGGGCGGGAGCTCCTACAATGAGCAGTTCTTC
CASSYSGGSSYNEQFF
>TRBJ2-7|NA|TRBV29-1|NA
TGCAGCGTTGAGGGTTTGGACGGGACGGACTCCTACGAGCAGTACTTC
CSVEGLDGTDSYEQYF
>TRBJ2-7|NA|TRBV20-1|NA
TGCAGTGCTAAAACGGGGTACGAGCAGTACTTC
CSAKTGYEQYF
>TRBJ1-4|NA|TRBV6-2/TRBV6-3|NA
TGTGCCAGCAGTCCCAGGATTGAAAAACTGTTTTTT
CASSPRIEKLFF
>TRBJ2-3|few|TRBV18|TRBD2
TGTGCCAGCTCACCAATACTAGCGGGAGGGCCTGATACGCAGTATTTT
CASSPILAGGPDTQYF
>TRBJ1-1|few|TRBV28|NA
TGTGCCAGCAGTTTGGGGGGGTCCAACACTGAAGCTTTCTTT
CASSLGGSNTEAFF
>TRBJ2-5|NA|TRBV28|NA
TGTGCCAGCAGTTTATACGCGGGAAAAGAGACCCAGTACTTC
CASSLYAGKETQYF
>TRBJ2-1|NA|TRBV3-1|NA
TGTGCCAGCAGCCGAGACGACAGCTACAATGAGCAGTTCTTC
CASSRDDSYNEQFF
>TRBJ2-1|NA|TRBV7-2|NA
TGTGCCAGCAGCCCCCTCCCAGGGTCACACAGTGGCAATGAGCAGTTCTTC
CASSPLPGSHSGNEQFF
>TRBJ2-3|NA|TRBV9|NA
TGTGCCAGCAGCCCGGGGGGCAGGAGCACAGATACGCAGTATTTT
CASSPGGRSTDTQYF
>TRBJ2-5|few|TRBV18|NA
TGTGCCAGCTCACCACTCCCGGGATCTCTTTTGGGAGAGACCCAGTACTTC
CASSPLPGSLLGETQYF
>TRBJ2-7|few|TRBV28|NA
TGTGCCAGCAGCACAGGGTCCACCTACGAGCAGTACTTC
CASSTGSTYEQYF
>TRBJ2-7|few|TRBV28|NA
TGTGCCAGCAGTTTTGTGGCGGGTTCCTACGAGCAGTACTTC
CASSFVAGSYEQYF
>TRBJ1-6|NA|TRBV20-1|TRBD1
TGCAGTGCTAGGGGGGGACAGGGGGCCTTCTCACCCCTCCACTTT
CSARGGQGAFSPLHF
>TRBJ2-7|few|TRBV28|NA
TGTGCCAGCAGTTACATGCAGGGGACCTACGAGCAGTACTTC
CASSYMQGTYEQYF
>TRBJ2-7|NA|TRBV6-2/TRBV6-3|NA
TGTGCCAGCAGTTACCCTGATTGGGGCGGGTACGAGCAGTACTTC
CASSYPDWGGYEQYF
>TRBJ2-1|NA|TRBV7-9|NA
TGTGCCAGCAGCCCTGGGGGTTACGATGATGAGCAGTTCTTC
CASSPGGYDDEQFF
>TRBJ2-1|few|TRBV5-1|NA
TGCGCCAGCAGCTTGGCGGACTCTCCGTACAATGAGCAGTTCTTC
CASSLADSPYNEQFF
>TRBJ1-6|NA|TRBV6-5|TRBD1
TGTGCCAGCAGCTTGGAGGGGGCCCTCACCCTGAATTCACCCCTCCACTTT
CASSLEGALTLNSPLHF
>TRBJ2-2|few|TRBV27|NA
TGTGCCAGCAGTCCCCCGGGGCCGATCGGGGAGCTGTTTTTT
CASSPPGPIGELFF
>TRBJ1-2|NA|TRBV3-1|NA
TGTGCCAGCAGCCAAGAGCGGTCCAGTAACTATGGCTACACCTTC
CASSQERSSNYGYTF
>TRBJ1-2|medium-sized|TRBV20-1|TRBD1
TGCAGTGCCAACAGACCGGGACAGGGGGCTCTAATCTATGGCTACACCTTC
CSANRPGQGALIYGYTF
>TRBJ1-5|NA|TRBV25-1|TRBD1
TGTGCCAGCAGTGGACAGGGGGCAGGGCAGCCCCAGCATTTT
CASSGQGAGQPQHF
>TRBJ1-1|few|TRBV7-9|NA
TGTGCCAGCAGCCTGGACCCCGGAACTGAAGCTTTCTTT
CASSLDPGTEAFF
>TRBJ2-7|NA|TRBV7-8|NA
TGTGCCAGCAGCCCGGCGGGGAGCTCCTACGAGCAGTACTTC
CASSPAGSSYEQYF
>TRBJ2-1|NA|TRBV7-8|NA
TGTGCCAGCAGCCCCCACCGACGGGGGTACAATGAGCAGTTCTTC
CASSPHRRGYNEQFF
>TRBJ2-3|NA|TRBV20-1|NA
TGCAGTGCTAGTAGAAGTAGCGGCCTCACAGATACGCAGTATTTT
CSASRSSGLTDTQYF
>TRBJ2-7|NA|TRBV3-1|NA
TGTGCCAGCAGCCAACGCGGACAGAGCTACGAGCAGTACTTC
CASSQRGQSYEQYF
>TRBJ2-1|NA|TRBV3-1|NA
TGTGCCAGCAGCCAAGTCGGGAGTGGCGATGAGCAGTTCTTC
CASSQVGSGDEQFF
>TRBJ2-7|few|TRBV6-5|NA
TGTGCCAGTGGAGGCATGAGCTCCTACGAGCAGTACTTC
CASGGMSSYEQYF
>TRBJ1-6|few|TRBV28|NA
TGTGCCACGGAACGGGGGGGGCAGAGATCACCCCTCCACTTT
CATERGGQRSPLHF
>TRBJ2-3|NA|TRBV20-1|TRBD2
TGCCGAGCGGGAGACCCAGATACGCAGTATTTT
CRAGDPDTQYF
>TRBJ2-5|NA|TRBV7-9|NA
TGTGCCAGCAGCTCTCAGGGATTTCAAGAGACCCAGTACTTC
CASSSQGFQETQYF
>TRBJ2-7|few|TRBV5-1|TRBD1
TGCGCCAGCAGCCTCACAGGGGGCAACGAGCAGTACTTC
CASSLTGGNEQYF
>TRBJ2-3|NA|TRBV19|NA
TGTGCCAGTAGTACGCGGGGGCTAGATACGCAGTATTTT
CASSTRGLDTQYF
>TRBJ2-2|few|TRBV7-2|NA
TGTGCCAGCAGCTTAATCAGGCCCGGGGAGCTGTTTTTT
CASSLIRPGELFF
>TRBJ1-1|few|TRBV18|NA
TGTGCCAGCTCACCACCGACAGGGAACACTGAAGCTTTCTTT
CASSPPTGNTEAFF
>TRBJ2-1|NA|TRBV18|NA
TGTGCCAGCTCACCACCGGGTAGTAGGGAGCAGTTCTTC
CASSPPGSREQFF
>TRBJ2-1|NA|TRBV20-1|TRBD2
TGCAGTGCTCCTAGCGGGAGTTCAAATGAGCAGTTCTTC
CSAPSGSSNEQFF
>TRBJ1-1|NA|TRBV28|NA
TGTGCCAGCAGTTTTAGGGGGGTTACTGAAGCTTTCTTT
CASSFRGVTEAFF
>TRBJ2-3|once|TRBV12-3/TRBV12-4|NA
TGTGCCAGCAGCCCCGAAGGGTCTAGCACAGATACGCAGTATTTT
CASSPEGSSTDTQYF